The T cell receptor (beta chain) described here comes from a study of T cells in localized non-small cell lung cancer. Whole-study results and caveats: Clonality of T cells reached its maximum in uninvolved adjacent lung, surpassing tumor. Median detection of top 100 tumor clones in adjacent lung was 57 clones.

Germline assignment: CDR1 SGHRS and CDR2 YFSETQ. V shed 0 bases and J shed 7 bases, with 16 bases lying between them. There are 15 residues in the CDR3. Repertoires were generated with immunoSEQ multiplex PCR, while TCRdb's copy carries only in-frame clones and drops some. The sample consists of around 25,000 clones, roughly 86% of them appearing once. To note about this clone: The target antigen is unknown.

The source material was peripheral blood, sampled before any cancer treatment. This TCR was sampled from a male donor at least 60 years old with stage II squamous cell lung carcinoma. The chain couples TRBV5-1 to TRBJ1-1; possibly TRBD1 for D (6 bases). The CDR3 DNA reads TGCGCCAGCAGCTTGGAAGGCACAGGGTCTAATGAAGCTTTCTTT. The encoded protein is CASSLEGTGSNEAFF.